The TCR beta chain described here comes from a study of blood T cell repertoires in COVID-19. Study summary: In each case, the material was cDNA or gDNA derived from T cells, B-cell-depleted T cells, or PBMCs.

As processed by the authors: Amplification of reference gene primers was used by the study to estimate nucleated cell counts. Here immunoSEQ multiplex PCR was the method, and the copy in TCRdb shows in-frame clones only, minus some. The V and J calls and clone size are taken from that table; D and trimming were inferred from the DNA. The table shows approximately 250,000 clones, with 80% to 90% occurring only once. Recruitment covered about two dozen US areas and drew participants whose ages spanned about 18 to 90 years. Grouping used clinical history reported by participants in a survey and questionnaire. The CDR3 contains 15 residues. Trimming cost V 0 bases and J 1 base, with 9 bases left between them. The germline V gene has CDR1 MNHEY and CDR2 SMNVEV (reference sequence).

The TCR comes from a woman between 25 and 40 years old with acute COVID-19. V is TRBV27 and J is TRBJ1-1; TRBD1 is a possible D gene (6 bases). Specimen: PBMCs or T cells enriched from blood (not recorded which). CDR3 sequence reads: CASSLSQTGNTEAFF. CDR3 sequence (DNA): TGTGCCAGCAGTTTATCCCAGACAGGGAACACTGAAGCTTTCTTT.